This paragraph covers one T cell receptor (beta chain) sequence. Its antigen is undetermined. This sample is drawn from a study of breast tumors, draining lymph nodes, adjacent tissues. CDR1 and CDR2 from the germline V gene are SGHAT and FQNNGV. The J segment lost 4 bases and the V segment lost 5 bases, leaving 4 bases of the junction unmatched. The CDR3 contains 14 residues. One entry per CDR3 protein results from TCRdb running MiXCR on the multiplex PCR reads. In the table there are some 150,000 distinct CDR3 sequences, 30% to 40% of which are singletons. Study-level findings and limits: Compared with lymph nodes, tumors were less diverse; compared with nontumor tissue, more. Luminal-like breast cancer showed significantly greater tumor-nontumor repertoire similarity than basal-like breast cancer did. The lymph node origin of tumor T cells was framed as consistent with a hypothesis, not demonstrated.

Samples came from axillary lymph nodes draining the breast cancer. The clonotype originates from a female donor with breast cancer. Some clones in this sample may be carry-over from other donors' samples. Material for sequencing was axillary lymph node tissue. J is TRBJ2-5 and V is TRBV11-2, with 10 bases fitting TRBD2. CDR3 sequence (DNA): TGTGCCAGCAGCCCCGGACTAGCGGCAGAGACCCAGTACTTC. This translates into CASSPGLAAETQYF.